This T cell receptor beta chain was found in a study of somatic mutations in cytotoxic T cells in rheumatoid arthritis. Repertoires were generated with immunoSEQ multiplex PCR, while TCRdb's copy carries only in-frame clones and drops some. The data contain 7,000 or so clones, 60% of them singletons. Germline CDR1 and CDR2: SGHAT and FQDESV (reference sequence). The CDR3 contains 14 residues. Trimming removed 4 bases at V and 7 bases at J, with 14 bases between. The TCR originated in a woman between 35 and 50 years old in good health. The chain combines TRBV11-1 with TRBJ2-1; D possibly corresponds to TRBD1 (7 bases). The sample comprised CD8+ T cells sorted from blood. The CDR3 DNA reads TGTGCCAGCAGCTCGAGGGGGCGGGGTAATGAGCAGTTCTTC. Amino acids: CASSSRGRGNEQFF. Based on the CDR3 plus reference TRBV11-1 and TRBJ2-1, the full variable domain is EAEVAQSPRYKITEKSQAVAFWCDPISGHATLYWYRQILGQGPELLVQFQDESVVDDSQLPKDRFSAERLKGVDSTLKIQPAELGDSAMYLCASSSRGRGNEQFFGPGTRLTVL.